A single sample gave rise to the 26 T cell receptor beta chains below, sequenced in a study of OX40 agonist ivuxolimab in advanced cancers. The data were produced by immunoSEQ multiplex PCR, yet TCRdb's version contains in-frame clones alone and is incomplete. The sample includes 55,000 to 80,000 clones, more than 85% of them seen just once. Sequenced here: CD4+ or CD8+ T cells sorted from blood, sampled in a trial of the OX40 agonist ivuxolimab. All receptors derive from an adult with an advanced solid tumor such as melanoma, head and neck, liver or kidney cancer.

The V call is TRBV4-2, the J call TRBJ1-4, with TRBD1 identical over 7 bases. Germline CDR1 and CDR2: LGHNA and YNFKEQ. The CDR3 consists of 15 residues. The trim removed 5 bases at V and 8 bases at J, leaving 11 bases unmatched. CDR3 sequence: CASSLDRAGDEKLFF. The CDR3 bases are TGTGCCAGCAGCTTAGACAGGGCAGGAGACGAAAAACTGTTTTTT.

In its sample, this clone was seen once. CDR3 coding DNA: TGTGCCAGCAGCTTGGGCAGAACTAACTATGGCTACACCTTC. Its translation is CASSLGRTNYGYTF. This chain uses TRBV7-2 with TRBJ1-2; unclear D gene. The V gene lost 3 bases and the J gene lost 0 bases, with 8 bases spanning the gap. The CDR3 spans 14 residues. Germline V lookup: CDR1 SGHTA, CDR2 FQGNSA.

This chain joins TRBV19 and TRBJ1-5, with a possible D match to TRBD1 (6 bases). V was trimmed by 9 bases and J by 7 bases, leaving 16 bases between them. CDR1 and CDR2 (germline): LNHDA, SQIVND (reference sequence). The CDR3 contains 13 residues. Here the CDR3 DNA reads TGTGCCAGCTCCTCACAGGGTTGGCAGCCCCAGCATTTT. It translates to CASSSQGWQPQHF.

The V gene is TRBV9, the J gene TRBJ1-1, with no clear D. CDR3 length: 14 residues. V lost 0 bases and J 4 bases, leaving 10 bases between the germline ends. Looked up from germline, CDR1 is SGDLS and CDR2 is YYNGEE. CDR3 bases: TGTGCCAGCAGCGTAGGTCCCGAGGGCACTGAAGCTTTCTTT. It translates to CASSVGPEGTEAFF. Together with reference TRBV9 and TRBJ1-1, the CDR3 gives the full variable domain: DSGVTQTPKHLITATGQRVTLRCSPRSGDLSVYWYQQSLDQGLQFLIQYYNGEERAKGNILERFSAQQFPDLHSELNLSSLELGDSALYFCASSVGPEGTEAFFGQGTRLTVV.

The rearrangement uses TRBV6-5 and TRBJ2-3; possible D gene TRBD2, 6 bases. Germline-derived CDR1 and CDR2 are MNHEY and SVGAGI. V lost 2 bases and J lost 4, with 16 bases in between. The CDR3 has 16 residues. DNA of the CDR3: TGTGCCAGCAGTTACGCACCGGGAGTGGAGGCAGATACGCAGTATTTT. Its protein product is CASSYAPGVEADTQYF.

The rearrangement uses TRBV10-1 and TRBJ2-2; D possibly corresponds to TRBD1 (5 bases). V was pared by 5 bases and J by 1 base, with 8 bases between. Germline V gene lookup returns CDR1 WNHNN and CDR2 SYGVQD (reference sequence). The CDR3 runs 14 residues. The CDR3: CASSKQENTGELFF. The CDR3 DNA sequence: TGCGCCAGCAGTAAACAGGAGAACACCGGGGAGCTGTTTTTT.

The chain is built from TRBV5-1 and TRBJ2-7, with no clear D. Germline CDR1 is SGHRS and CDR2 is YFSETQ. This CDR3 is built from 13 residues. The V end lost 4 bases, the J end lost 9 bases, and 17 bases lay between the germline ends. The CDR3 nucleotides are TGCGCCAGCAGCCAGGACCTTTTTTCTGGGCAGTACTTC. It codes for CASSQDLFSGQYF.

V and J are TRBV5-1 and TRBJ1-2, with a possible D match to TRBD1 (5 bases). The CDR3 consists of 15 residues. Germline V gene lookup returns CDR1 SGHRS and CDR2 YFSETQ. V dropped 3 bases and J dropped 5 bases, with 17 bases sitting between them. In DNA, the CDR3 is TGCGCCAGCAGCTCGGACGGGACCTTAGTTTATGGCTACACCTTC. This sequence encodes CASSSDGTLVYGYTF.

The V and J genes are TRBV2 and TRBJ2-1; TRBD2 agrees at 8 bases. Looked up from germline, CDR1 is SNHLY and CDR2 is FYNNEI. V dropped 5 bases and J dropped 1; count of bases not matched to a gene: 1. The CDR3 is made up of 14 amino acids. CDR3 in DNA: TGTGCCAGCAGTTTAGCGGGATCCTACAATGAGCAGTTCTTC. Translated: CASSLAGSYNEQFF.

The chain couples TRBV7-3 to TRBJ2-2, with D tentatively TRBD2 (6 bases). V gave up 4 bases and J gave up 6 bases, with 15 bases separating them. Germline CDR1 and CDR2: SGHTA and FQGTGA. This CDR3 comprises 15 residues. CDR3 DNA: TGTGCCAGCAGCTCTGACGGGGGATACGCCGGGGAGCTGTTTTTT. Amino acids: CASSSDGGYAGELFF.

The CDR3 nucleotides read TGCAGTGCTAGAGATGCCTATGGCTACACCTTC. It translates to CSARDAYGYTF. The V call is TRBV20-1, the J call TRBJ1-2, with D unresolved. The V and J ends lost 0 bases and 4 bases respectively, with 3 bases between them. The CDR3 extends over 11 amino acids. Per the germline V gene, CDR1 is DFQATT and CDR2 is SNEGSKA (reference sequence).

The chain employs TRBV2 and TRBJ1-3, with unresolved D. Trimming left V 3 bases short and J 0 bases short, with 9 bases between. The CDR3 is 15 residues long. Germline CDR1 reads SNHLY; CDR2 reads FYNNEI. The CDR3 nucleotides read TGTGCCAGCAGTGAGAACCGATTCTCTGGAAACACCATATATTTT. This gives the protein CASSENRFSGNTIYF.

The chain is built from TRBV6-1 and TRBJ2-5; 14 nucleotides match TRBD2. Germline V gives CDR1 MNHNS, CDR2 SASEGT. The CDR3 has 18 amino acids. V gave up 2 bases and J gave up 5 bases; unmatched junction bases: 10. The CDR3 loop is CASSERRGLAGVLETQYF. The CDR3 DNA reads TGTGCCAGCAGTGAAAGGAGGGGACTAGCGGGAGTACTGGAGACCCAGTACTTC.

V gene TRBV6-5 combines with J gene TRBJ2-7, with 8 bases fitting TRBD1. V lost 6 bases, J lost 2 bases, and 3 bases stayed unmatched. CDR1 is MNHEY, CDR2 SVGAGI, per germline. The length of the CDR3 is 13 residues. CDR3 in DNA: TGTGCCAGCAGCCTGGACAGGGCCTACGAGCAGTACTTC. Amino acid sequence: CASSLDRAYEQYF.

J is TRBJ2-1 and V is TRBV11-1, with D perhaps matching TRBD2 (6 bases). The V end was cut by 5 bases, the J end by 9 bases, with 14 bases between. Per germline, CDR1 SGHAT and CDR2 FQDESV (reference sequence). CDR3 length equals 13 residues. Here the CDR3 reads CASSPGEESEQFF. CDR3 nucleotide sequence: TGTGCCAGCAGCCCCGGGGAGGAGAGTGAGCAGTTCTTC.

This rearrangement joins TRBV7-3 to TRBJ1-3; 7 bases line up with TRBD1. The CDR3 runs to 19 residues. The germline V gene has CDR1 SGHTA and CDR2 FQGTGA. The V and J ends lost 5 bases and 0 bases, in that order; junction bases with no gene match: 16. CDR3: CASSVGEGAKLISGNTIYF. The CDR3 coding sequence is TGTGCCAGCAGCGTGGGGGAGGGGGCCAAATTGATCTCTGGAAACACCATATATTTT.

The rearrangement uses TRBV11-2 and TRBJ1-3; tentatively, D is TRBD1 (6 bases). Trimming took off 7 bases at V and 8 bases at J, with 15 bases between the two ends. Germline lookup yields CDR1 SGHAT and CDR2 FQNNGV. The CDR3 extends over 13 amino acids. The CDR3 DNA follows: TGTGCCAGCACCCTAGGGGGTTTAGACACCATATATTTT. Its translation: CASTLGGLDTIYF.

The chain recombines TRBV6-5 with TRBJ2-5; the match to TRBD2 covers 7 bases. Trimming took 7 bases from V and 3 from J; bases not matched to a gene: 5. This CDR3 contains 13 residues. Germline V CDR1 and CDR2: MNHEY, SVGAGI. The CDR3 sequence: CASKWGGEETQYF. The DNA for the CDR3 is TGTGCCAGCAAGTGGGGGGGGGAAGAGACCCAGTACTTC.

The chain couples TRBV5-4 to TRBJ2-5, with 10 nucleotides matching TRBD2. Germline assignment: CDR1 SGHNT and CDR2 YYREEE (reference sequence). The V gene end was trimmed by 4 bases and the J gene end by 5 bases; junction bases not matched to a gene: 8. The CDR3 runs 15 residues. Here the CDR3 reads CASSPSSGRDETQYF. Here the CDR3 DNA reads TGTGCCAGCAGCCCATCTAGCGGGAGAGATGAGACCCAGTACTTC.

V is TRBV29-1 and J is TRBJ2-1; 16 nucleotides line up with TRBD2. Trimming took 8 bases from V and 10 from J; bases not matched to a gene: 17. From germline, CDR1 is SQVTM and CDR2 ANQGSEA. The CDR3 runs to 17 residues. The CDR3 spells CSTSPPGLAGGLGEQFF. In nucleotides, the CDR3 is TGCAGCACCTCACCACCGGGACTAGCGGGAGGGCTAGGGGAGCAGTTCTTC.

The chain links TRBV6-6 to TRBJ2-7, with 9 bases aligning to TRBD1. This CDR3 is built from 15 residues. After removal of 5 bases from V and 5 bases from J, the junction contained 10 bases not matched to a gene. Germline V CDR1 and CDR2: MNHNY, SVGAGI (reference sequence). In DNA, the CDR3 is TGTGCCAGCAGTCAAACAGGGGGCGCAGGGGACGAGCAGTACTTC. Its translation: CASSQTGGAGDEQYF.

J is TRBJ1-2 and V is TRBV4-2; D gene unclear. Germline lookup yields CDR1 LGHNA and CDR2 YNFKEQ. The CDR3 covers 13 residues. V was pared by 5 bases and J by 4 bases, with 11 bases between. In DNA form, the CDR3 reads TGTGCCAGCAGCTTAGCCCAGCTCTATGGCTACACCTTC. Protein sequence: CASSLAQLYGYTF.

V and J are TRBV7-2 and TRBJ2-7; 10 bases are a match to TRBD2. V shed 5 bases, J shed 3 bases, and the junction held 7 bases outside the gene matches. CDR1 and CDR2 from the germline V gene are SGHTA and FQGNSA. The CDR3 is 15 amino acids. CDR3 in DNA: TGTGCCAGCAGCCAAACTAGCGGGGAAAACTACGAGCAGTACTTC. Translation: CASSQTSGENYEQYF.

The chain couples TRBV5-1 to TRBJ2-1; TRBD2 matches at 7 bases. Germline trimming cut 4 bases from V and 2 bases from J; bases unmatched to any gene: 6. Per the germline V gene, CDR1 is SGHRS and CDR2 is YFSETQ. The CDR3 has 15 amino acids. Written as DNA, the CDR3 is TGCGCCAGCAGCACAGCGGGGCCGACCTACAATGAGCAGTTCTTC. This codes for CASSTAGPTYNEQFF.

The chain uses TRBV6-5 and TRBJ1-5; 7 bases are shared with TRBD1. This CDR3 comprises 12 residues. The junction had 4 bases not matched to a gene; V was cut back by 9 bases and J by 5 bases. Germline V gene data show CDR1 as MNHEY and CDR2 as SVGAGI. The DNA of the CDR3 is TGTGCCAGTAAGGGGGCCGATCAGCCCCAGCATTTT. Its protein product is CASKGADQPQHF.

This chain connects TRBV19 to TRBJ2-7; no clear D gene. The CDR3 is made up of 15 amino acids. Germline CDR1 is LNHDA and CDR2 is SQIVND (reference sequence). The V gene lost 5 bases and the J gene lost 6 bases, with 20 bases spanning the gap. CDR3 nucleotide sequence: TGTGCCAGTAGTCGGTCCAGGTCGTCCTCGTCCGAGCAGTACTTC. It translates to CASSRSRSSSSEQYF.